The 24 T cell receptor beta chains below come from one sample, sequenced in a study of cytomegalovirus exposure and HLA in healthy donors. Here immunoSEQ multiplex PCR was the method, and the copy in TCRdb shows in-frame clones only, minus some. The sample has over 150,000 clones, roughly 86% seen once. The sequencing input was PBMCs. These receptors were obtained from a human donor in good health.

The gene calls are TRBV11-2 and TRBJ1-1, with D maybe TRBD1 (5 bases). There are 13 residues in the CDR3. The V end was cut by 1 base, the J end by 7 bases, with 10 bases between. The V gene's germline CDR1 is SGHAT and CDR2 FQNNGV. The CDR3: CASSLGSQGEAFF. The CDR3 DNA sequence: TGTGCCAGCAGCTTAGGTTCTCAGGGTGAAGCTTTCTTT.

This clone was seen more than once but under ten times. V and J are TRBV2 and TRBJ2-2, with D possibly being TRBD2 (5 bases). This CDR3 region has 15 residues. Between the trimmed V and J ends, which lost 6 bases and 2 bases, there was a span of 13 bases. Germline CDR1 reads SNHLY; CDR2 reads FYNNEI. Written as DNA, the CDR3 is TGTGCCAGCAGAGCCTCCGGGATCAACACCGGGGAGCTGTTTTTT. Amino acids: CASRASGINTGELFF.

The table lists this clone with a few counts. The chain combines TRBV2 with TRBJ2-1; 7 nucleotides align to TRBD2. Unmatched junction bases numbered 10, after V lost 4 bases and J lost 7 bases. Per the germline V gene, CDR1 is SNHLY and CDR2 is FYNNEI. This CDR3 spans 15 amino acids. The CDR3 nucleotides are TGTGCCAGCAGTGCCGAGCGGGGTAATCGAAATGAGCAGTTCTTC. It yields the protein CASSAERGNRNEQFF.

This clone turned up a few times. The chain is built from TRBV4-1 and TRBJ1-4, with 7 bases matching TRBD1. Germline CDR1 is MGHRA and CDR2 is YSYEKL. Germline trimming cut 1 base from V and 8 bases from J; bases unmatched to any gene: 13. The CDR3 is 17 amino acids. In nucleotides, the CDR3 is TGCGCCAGCAGCCAAGGGGCAGGAGGGGGCAGAGGAGAAAAACTGTTTTTT. Its translation is CASSQGAGGGRGEKLFF.

The V call is TRBV7-9, the J call TRBJ2-2; no reliable D call. The CDR3 length is 16 residues. Germline V gene sequence: CDR1 SEHNR, CDR2 FQNEAQ (reference sequence). Trimming left V 1 base short and J 6 bases short, with 15 bases between. DNA of the CDR3: TGTGCCAGCAGCTTAGTTTCGTCTGTCACACCCGGGGAGCTGTTTTTT. Its translation is CASSLVSSVTPGELFF.

The chain combines TRBV28 with TRBJ2-1; no reliable D call. Trimming shortened V by 2 bases and J by 7 bases, and 15 bases separated the two germline ends. This CDR3 contains 15 residues. Germline V gene sequence: CDR1 MDHEN, CDR2 SYDVKM. The CDR3 sequence is CASSLASNSHNEQFF. CDR3 coding DNA: TGTGCCAGCAGTTTAGCCTCTAATTCGCATAATGAGCAGTTCTTC.

The chain uses TRBV30 and TRBJ2-7; D is possibly TRBD2 (6 bases). This CDR3 comprises 12 residues. CDR1 and CDR2 (germline): GTSNPN, SVGIG (reference sequence). Trimming removed 5 bases at V and 3 bases at J, with 11 bases between. This CDR3 is CAWGMGGYEQYF. Here the CDR3 DNA reads TGTGCCTGGGGTATGGGGGGCTACGAGCAGTACTTC.

V gene TRBV28 combines with J gene TRBJ1-1, with 7 bases aligning to TRBD1. V lost 2 bases to trimming and J lost 0 bases; unmatched junction nucleotides: 0. The CDR3 has 14 amino acids. CDR1 and CDR2 from the germline V gene are MDHEN and SYDVKM. This CDR3 reads CASSLTGVNTEAFF. For the CDR3, the DNA is TGTGCCAGCAGTTTAACAGGGGTGAACACTGAAGCTTTCTTT.

V gene TRBV19 combines with J gene TRBJ2-7; 11 bases are a match to TRBD1. Trimming took 1 base from V and 4 from J; bases not matched to a gene: 3. Germline CDR1 LNHDA, CDR2 SQIVND (reference sequence). The length of the CDR3 is 15 residues. The CDR3 region is CASSIVGQGGYEQYF. The CDR3 bases are TGTGCCAGTAGTATAGTGGGACAGGGGGGATACGAGCAGTACTTC.

In nucleotides, the CDR3 is TGTGCCAGCAGTGAATCCCGACAGCATCACACTGAAGCTTTCTTT. This codes for CASSESRQHHTEAFF. V is TRBV25-1 and J is TRBJ1-1, with D perhaps TRBD1 (5 bases). V lost 1 base, J lost 3 bases, and 12 bases lay in between. CDR3 length equals 15 residues. Per germline, CDR1 MGHDK and CDR2 SYGVNS.

This clone has only a few counts. The chain employs TRBV2 and TRBJ1-2; TRBD1 agrees at 8 bases. The trim removed 6 bases at V and 8 bases at J, leaving 8 bases unmatched. The CDR3 runs 13 residues. The germline gives CDR1 SNHLY, CDR2 FYNNEI. The CDR3 nucleotides are TGTGCCAGCAGAGGCGGACAGGGAACGGGCTACACCTTC. Its protein is CASRGGQGTGYTF.

The chain joins TRBV5-8 to TRBJ2-7; the D is unclear. V was shortened by 4 bases and J by 1 base, with 6 bases between the two germline ends. CDR1 SGHTS and CDR2 YDEGEE come from the germline V gene. The CDR3 contains 12 residues. The CDR3 DNA sequence: TGTGCCAGCAGCGGCCGATCCTACGAGCAGTACTTC. Amino acids: CASSGRSYEQYF. The variable domain in full, completed from reference TRBV5-8 and TRBJ2-7, reads EAGVTQSPTHLIKTRGQQATLRCSPISGHTSVYWYQQALGLGLQFLLWYDEGEERNRGNFPPRFSGRQFPNYSSELNVNALELEDSALYLCASSGRSYEQYFGPGTRLTVT.

CDR3 amino acids: CASSEFSRPRGDGYTF. In DNA, the CDR3 is TGTGCCAGCAGTGAATTTAGTCGGCCCAGGGGGGATGGCTACACCTTC. The rearrangement uses TRBV6-1 and TRBJ1-2; the match to TRBD1 covers 7 bases. After removal of 2 bases from V and 6 bases from J, the junction contained 12 bases not matched to a gene. There are 16 residues in the CDR3. Germline V gene lookup returns CDR1 MNHNS and CDR2 SASEGT.

The chain carries TRBV4-1 and TRBJ2-7; the match to TRBD2 covers 10 bases. V gave up 5 bases and J gave up 3 bases; unmatched junction bases: 7. Germline V lookup: CDR1 MGHRA, CDR2 YSYEKL. This CDR3 has 15 residues. In nucleotides, the CDR3 is TGCGCCAGCAGCTCAGGACTAGCGGTAGGCTACGAGCAGTACTTC. Translating it yields CASSSGLAVGYEQYF.

The chain links TRBV7-9 to TRBJ2-5; D is possibly TRBD2 (5 bases). The CDR3 totals 15 residues. Germline assignment: CDR1 SEHNR and CDR2 FQNEAQ (reference sequence). Trimming removed 4 bases at V and 1 base at J, with 13 bases between. CDR3 in amino acids: CASSSPEGPQETQYF. The CDR3 region has the DNA TGTGCCAGCAGCTCCCCTGAGGGCCCCCAAGAGACCCAGTACTTC.

The chain links TRBV9 to TRBJ2-6, with a weak D call TRBD1 (6 bases). The CDR3 contains 17 residues. The germline V and J ends were trimmed by 3 bases and 0 bases, with 13 bases remaining between them. Germline values: CDR1 SGDLS, CDR2 YYNGEE. CDR3 sequence reads: CASSADRRGSGANVLTF. In DNA form, the CDR3 reads TGTGCCAGCAGCGCGGACAGAAGGGGCTCTGGGGCCAACGTCCTGACTTTC.

The genes are TRBV5-1 and TRBJ2-7; 10 bases are shared with TRBD2. With 1 base clipped from V and 5 bases from J, the junction kept 9 bases outside the gene matches. The CDR3 spans 16 residues. Germline V gene sequence: CDR1 SGHRS, CDR2 YFSETQ. CDR3: CASSLRPSGSPNEQYF. Written as DNA, the CDR3 is TGCGCCAGCAGCTTGAGACCTAGCGGGAGTCCCAACGAGCAGTACTTC. Drawing the rest from reference TRBV5-1 and TRBJ2-7, the complete variable domain is KAGVTQTPRYLIKTRGQQVTLSCSPISGHRSVSWYQQTPGQGLQFLFEYFSETQRNKGNFPGRFSGRQFSNSRSEMNVSTLELGDSALYLCASSLRPSGSPNEQYFGPGTRLTVT.

The chain recombines TRBV5-1 with TRBJ1-4; no definite D call. CDR1 SGHRS and CDR2 YFSETQ come from the germline V gene. CDR3 length: 14 residues. V lost 2 bases to trimming and J lost 8 bases, with 13 bases between them. For the CDR3, the DNA is TGCGCCAGCAGCTTCCGGACTTCAGAGGAAAAACTGTTTTTT. Translation: CASSFRTSEEKLFF.

Details on this clone: Germline and junction disagree at one end, which may indicate a read error. The chain employs TRBV7-7 and TRBJ1-5, with a possible D match to TRBD1 (6 bases). Germline assignment: CDR1 SSHAT and CDR2 FNYEAQ (reference sequence). The CDR3 covers 17 residues. The CDR3 DNA sequence: TGTGCTAGCAGCACATTTACATCCGGGACAAGCAATCAGCCCCAGCATTTT. It encodes CASSTFTSGTSNQPQHF.

The DNA of the CDR3 is TGTGCCAGCAGCCCGGGGGTGGCAGGGGGTTTAGAGGAGCAGTTCTTC. It translates to CASSPGVAGGLEEQFF. This chain connects TRBV9 to TRBJ2-1; possibly TRBD1 for D (7 bases). The V and J ends lost 4 bases and 10 bases respectively, with 24 bases between them. Germline CDR1 and CDR2: SGDLS and YYNGEE. The CDR3 extends over 16 amino acids.

A few counts support this clone. The CDR3: CASRTRRGQGYEQYF. For the CDR3, the DNA is TGCGCCAGCAGGACCCGTCGAGGACAGGGCTACGAGCAGTACTTC. This rearrangement joins TRBV5-1 to TRBJ2-7, with 8 nucleotides matching TRBD1. This CDR3 region has 15 residues. CDR1 SGHRS and CDR2 YFSETQ come from the germline V gene. The J segment lost 3 bases and the V segment lost 5 bases, leaving 10 bases of the junction unmatched. Filled out from reference TRBV5-1 and TRBJ2-7, the complete variable domain reads KAGVTQTPRYLIKTRGQQVTLSCSPISGHRSVSWYQQTPGQGLQFLFEYFSETQRNKGNFPGRFSGRQFSNSRSEMNVSTLELGDSALYLCASRTRRGQGYEQYFGPGTRLTVT.

The chain has TRBV30 and TRBJ2-1, with D possibly matching TRBD2 (7 bases). In germline, CDR1 is GTSNPN, CDR2 SVGIG (reference sequence). V was pared by 0 bases and J by 2 bases, with 17 bases between. The CDR3 runs 17 residues. Written as DNA, the CDR3 is TGTGCCTGGAGTGTGGCGGGAGCCTCAGGGGCCTACAATGAGCAGTTCTTC. Its translation: CAWSVAGASGAYNEQFF.

This chain uses TRBV7-9 with TRBJ1-2, with unresolved D. Germline loops: CDR1 SEHNR, CDR2 FQNEAQ (reference sequence). V was trimmed by 4 bases and J by 0 bases, leaving 12 bases between them. This CDR3 has 15 residues. The CDR3 loop is CASSWEGGANYGYTF. The CDR3 DNA reads as TGTGCCAGCAGCTGGGAGGGTGGGGCTAACTATGGCTACACCTTC.

This rearrangement joins TRBV5-1 to TRBJ2-5; 11 positions agree with TRBD2. The CDR3 length is 16 residues. From germline, CDR1 is SGHRS and CDR2 YFSETQ. Unmatched junction bases numbered 7, after V lost 4 bases and J lost 2 bases. The CDR3 is CASSLLTSGAQETQYF. The CDR3, as DNA: TGCGCCAGCAGCCTACTGACTAGCGGGGCACAAGAGACCCAGTACTTC.